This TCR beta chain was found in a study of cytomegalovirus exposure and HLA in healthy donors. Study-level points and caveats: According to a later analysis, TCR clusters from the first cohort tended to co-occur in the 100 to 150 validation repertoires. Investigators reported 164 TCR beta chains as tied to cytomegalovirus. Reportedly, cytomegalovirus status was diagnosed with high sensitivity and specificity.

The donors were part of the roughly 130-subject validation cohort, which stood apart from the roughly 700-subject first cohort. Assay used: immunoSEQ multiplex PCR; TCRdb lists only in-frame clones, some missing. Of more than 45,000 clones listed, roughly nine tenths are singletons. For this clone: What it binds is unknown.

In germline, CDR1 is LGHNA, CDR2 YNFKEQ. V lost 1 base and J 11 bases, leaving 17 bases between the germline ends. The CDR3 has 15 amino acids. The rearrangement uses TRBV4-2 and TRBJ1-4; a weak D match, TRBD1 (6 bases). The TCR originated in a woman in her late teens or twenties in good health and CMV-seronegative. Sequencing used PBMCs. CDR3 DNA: TGTGCCAGCAGCCAAGGAGGACAGAACCCGAGCAAACTGTTTTTT. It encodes CASSQGGQNPSKLFF.